Listed below are T cell receptor beta chains from one sample, sequenced in a study of human T cells and chemical hapten exposure. TCRdb processed the RACE reads anew with MiXCR; each CDR3 protein has one entry. The sample has approximately 160,000 distinct CDR3 sequences, around a quarter seen once. The material was whole blood, obtained in connection with sensitization to the hapten diphenylcyclopropenone (DPC). These receptor sequences come from a woman under 30 with alopecia areata. Some clones in this sample may be carry-over from other donors' samples. Both conserved end residues are part of each CDR3. The D gene is left open where the match is weak. Size values are once, few and many counts, or a class for expanded clones, and some rows have none.

J gene | clone size | V gene | D gene | CDR3 length | CDR3 protein | CDR3 DNA
TRBJ2-3 | . | TRBV7-2 | . | 12 | CASGKPRDTQYF | TGTGCCAGCGGAAAGCCCCGAGATACGCAGTATTTT
TRBJ2-7 | . | TRBV4-2 | TRBD1 | 15 | CASSQGGQGSGEQYF | TGTGCCAGCAGCCAAGGGGGACAGGGGTCCGGGGAGCAGTACTTC
TRBJ2-1 | . | TRBV6-5 | . | 13 | CASSYGGYNEQFF | TGTGCCAGCAGTTACGGTGGCTACAATGAGCAGTTCTTC
TRBJ2-4 | . | TRBV6-2/TRBV6-3 | . | 13 | CASSIQERGIQYF | TGTGCCAGCAGTATACAGGAGAGGGGCATTCAGTACTTC
TRBJ1-1 | many | TRBV29-1 | . | 11 | CSVVLGTEAFF | TGCAGCGTTGTCCTTGGGACTGAAGCTTTCTTT
TRBJ2-1 | few | TRBV7-2 | . | 17 | CASSPPSGGGRSNEQFF | TGTGCCAGCAGCCCACCCAGTGGGGGGGGCCGCTCCAATGAGCAGTTCTTC
TRBJ2-1 | . | TRBV6-2/TRBV6-3 | . | 15 | CASSLRHNSYNEQFF | TGTGCCAGCTCCCTAAGACATAATTCCTACAATGAGCAGTTCTTC
TRBJ2-7 | many | TRBV20-1 | TRBD2 | 13 | CSALAGGEAEQYF | TGCAGTGCGTTAGCGGGGGGGGAAGCCGAGCAGTACTTC
TRBJ2-1 | many | TRBV5-1 | TRBD1 | 16 | CASSRIAGTGYNEQFF | TGCGCCAGCAGCAGGATAGCCGGGACAGGGTATAATGAGCAGTTCTTC
TRBJ2-7 | . | TRBV4-3 | . | 13 | CASSQRDGDEQYF | TGCGCCAGCAGCCAAAGGGATGGGGACGAGCAGTACTTC
TRBJ2-7 | few | TRBV29-1 | . | 12 | CSVEIGVSEQYF | TGCAGCGTTGAGATAGGGGTTTCCGAGCAGTACTTC
TRBJ2-1 | . | TRBV4-1 | TRBD2 | 19 | CASSHLSGTSGRTYNEQFF | TGCGCCAGCAGCCATCTCTCCGGGACTAGCGGGAGAACTTACAATGAGCAGTTCTTC
TRBJ1-5 | few | TRBV5-1 | . | 14 | CASSLVAGTQPQHF | TGCGCCAGCAGCTTGGTGGCAGGGACTCAGCCCCAGCATTTT
TRBJ2-7 | few | TRBV7-6 | TRBD1 | 16 | CASSPLGARGSDEQYF | TGTGCCAGCAGCCCCTTGGGAGCCAGGGGGTCTGACGAGCAGTACTTC
TRBJ2-5 | once | TRBV20-1 | . | 14 | CSAQAGHTQETQYF | TGCAGTGCCCAAGCTGGGCATACCCAAGAGACCCAGTACTTC
TRBJ2-7 | . | TRBV11-2 | . | 17 | CASSPLSGSWNSYEQYF | TGTGCCAGCAGCCCTCTCTCGGGGTCTTGGAACTCCTACGAGCAGTACTTC
TRBJ1-1 | . | TRBV6-4 | . | 18 | CASSPSSDIVRTNTEAFF | TGTGCCAGCTCCCCCTCCAGCGACATAGTGAGAACGAACACTGAAGCTTTCTTT
TRBJ2-1 | . | TRBV29-1 | TRBD2 | 17 | CSVEGLPSGTSYNEQFF | TGCAGCGTTGAAGGTCTCCCTAGCGGGACGTCCTACAATGAGCAGTTCTTC
TRBJ2-3 | many | TRBV5-1 | . | 15 | CASSLEGGRTDTQYF | TGCGCCAGCAGCTTGGAAGGAGGGAGGACAGATACGCAGTATTTT
TRBJ1-6 | . | TRBV9 | . | 16 | CASSRRRSSYNSPLHF | TGTGCCAGCAGCCGGAGACGGAGCTCCTATAATTCACCCCTCCACTTT
TRBJ2-7 | . | TRBV6-5 | . | 14 | CASRPTAFPYEQYF | TGTGCCAGCAGACCGACAGCTTTTCCCTACGAGCAGTACTTC
TRBJ1-1 | . | TRBV6-6 | . | 13 | CASQRSTSGIGFF | TGTGCCAGTCAGAGATCCACCTCAGGGATAGGTTTCTTT
TRBJ1-4 | . | TRBV5-5 | . | 16 | CASSKGLGRPNEKLFF | TGTGCCAGCAGCAAGGGGTTGGGGCGGCCTAATGAAAAACTGTTTTTT
TRBJ2-3 | few | TRBV29-1 | TRBD1 | 17 | CSSRTGGGRLNTDTQYF | TGCAGCTCGAGGACAGGGGGGGGGCGGCTAAACACAGATACGCAGTATTTT
TRBJ1-5 | . | TRBV3-2 | . | 20 | CASSNGPLAFPMDGNQPQHF | TGTGCCAGCAGCAATGGACCACTCGCCTTCCCGATGGATGGCAATCAGCCCCAGCATTTT
TRBJ1-1 | once | TRBV7-9 | . | 13 | CASSFDPNTEAFF | TGTGCCAGCAGCTTCGACCCGAACACTGAAGCTTTCTTT
TRBJ1-4 | . | TRBV30 | . | 14 | CAWNRLMGGEKLFF | TGTGCCTGGAATCGACTCATGGGAGGTGAAAAACTGTTTTTT